This T cell receptor beta chain came from a study of blood T cell repertoires in COVID-19. Study details: The study drew acute and convalescent COVID-19 samples from the United States, Italy and Spain. From T cells, B-cell-depleted T cells, or PBMCs came the material, which was cDNA or gDNA.

Germline V gene data show CDR1 as MNHNY and CDR2 as SVGAGI (reference sequence). Trimming removed 4 bases at V and 0 bases at J, with 15 bases between. The CDR3 runs 16 residues. Original methodology: Amplification of reference gene primers provided the estimated nucleated cell counts. The repertoire was sequenced with immunoSEQ multiplex PCR; TCRdb's copy has only in-frame clones and lacks some. D and trimming come from the DNA, and the V and J calls and clone size come from that table. This table has approximately 220,000 clones, over 75% appearing once. This clone was detected only a few times. Input material: peripheral blood. The TCR was taken from an elderly woman with acute or convalescent COVID-19. V gene TRBV6-6 combines with J gene TRBJ1-1, with D perhaps matching TRBD1 (5 bases). The CDR3 sequence: CASSSTYGGLNTEAFF. For the CDR3, the DNA is TGTGCCAGCAGTTCTACGTATGGGGGGTTGAACACTGAAGCTTTCTTT.